A single sample gave rise to the 15 T cell receptor beta chains below, sequenced in a study of T-cell memory formation after mild COVID-19. TCRdb processed the 5' RACE reads anew with MiXCR; each CDR3 protein has one entry. Seen here are about half a million distinct CDR3 sequences, 18% observed once, and the top ten hold 9% to 15%. Sequencing used PBMCs or a T cell subset sorted from them (not recorded which). These receptors were obtained from an adult woman who had mild COVID-19 (a few samples of this study predate the infection). Cell type and time point are not known.

This rearrangement joins TRBV23-1 to TRBJ2-7; 9 bases align to TRBD1. TRBV23-1 qualifies as an ORF whose function is uncertain. The junction had 28 bases not matched to a gene; V was cut back by 4 bases and J by 3 bases. The CDR3 is 22 residues long. CDR3 protein: CASSPRGGPTSGGGQGHYEQYF. CDR3 bases: TGCGCCAGCAGTCCCCGAGGAGGTCCGACATCCGGAGGGGGACAGGGTCACTACGAGCAGTACTTC.

This clonotype was seen a handful of times. The V and J genes are TRBV7-6 and TRBJ1-4; D is undetermined. The CDR3 loop spans 14 amino acids. Germline loops: CDR1 SGHVS, CDR2 FNYEAQ. Trimming left V 8 bases short and J 8 bases short, with 18 bases between. CDR3 DNA sequence: TGTGCCAGCTCCCCTACAGCTAAGCTCGAAAAACTGTTTTTT. Translated: CASSPTAKLEKLFF. Based on the CDR3 plus reference TRBV7-6 and TRBJ1-4, the full variable domain is GAGVSQSPRYKVTKRGQDVALRCDPISGHVSLYWYRQALGQGPEFLTYFNYEAQQDKSGLPNDRFSAERPEGSISTLTIQRTEQRDSAMYRCASSPTAKLEKLFFGSGTQLSVL.

The chain employs TRBV5-1 and TRBJ2-1; weak D call: TRBD2 (7 bases). CDR1 SGHRS and CDR2 YFSETQ come from the germline V gene. There are 17 residues in the CDR3. Trimming shortened V by 4 bases and J by 5 bases, and 22 bases separated the two germline ends. CDR3 region: CASSGFRGAEDHNEQFF. The CDR3 coding sequence is TGCGCCAGCAGCGGATTTCGGGGGGCGGAGGATCACAATGAGCAGTTCTTC.

This clonotype occurred a few times. The chain combines TRBV4-3 with TRBJ2-7; the D gene is possibly TRBD2 (6 bases). The V end lost 0 bases, the J end lost 0 bases, and 9 bases lay between the germline ends. The length of the CDR3 is 15 residues. Germline V lookup: CDR1 LGHNA, CDR2 YSLEER. The CDR3 region is CASSQETSYSYEQYF. In DNA form, the CDR3 reads TGCGCCAGCAGCCAAGAAACTAGCTACTCCTACGAGCAGTACTTC.

This clonotype was recorded at least ten times. The rearrangement links TRBV12-3 or TRBV12-4 to TRBJ2-3; tentative D call: TRBD2 (6 bases). The CDR3 runs 14 residues. Trimming stripped 3 bases from V and 1 base from J, with 8 bases between. The CDR3 sequence: CASSFVAGTDTQYF. The CDR3 nucleotides read TGTGCCAGCAGTTTTGTAGCGGGCACAGATACGCAGTATTTT.

This clonotype was seen a handful of times. This sequence joins TRBV12-3 or TRBV12-4 and TRBJ2-7; 10 bases line up with TRBD2. With 2 bases clipped from V and 3 bases from J, the junction kept 1 base outside the gene matches. The CDR3 extends over 14 amino acids. CDR3 residues: CASSLQREGYEQYF. CDR3 sequence (DNA): TGTGCCAGCAGTTTACAGCGGGAGGGCTACGAGCAGTACTTC.

This clonotype was found a few times. This sequence joins TRBV5-4 and TRBJ2-1; weak D call: TRBD1 (5 bases). Germline lookup yields CDR1 SGHNT and CDR2 YYREEE (reference sequence). Trimming took 0 bases from V and 9 from J, leaving 10 bases between them. The CDR3 spans 13 residues. The CDR3 reads CASSLDRFSEQFF. In DNA form, the CDR3 reads TGTGCCAGCAGCTTGGACAGGTTCAGTGAGCAGTTCTTC.

The J gene is TRBJ2-1, the V gene TRBV20-1, with D perhaps matching TRBD1 (6 bases). CDR1 DFQATT and CDR2 SNEGSKA come from the germline V gene (reference sequence). The CDR3 length is 14 residues. With 1 base removed from V and 1 base from J, the gap between germline ends came to 8 bases. The CDR3 spells CSARGTESYNEQFF. CDR3 coding DNA: TGCAGTGCTAGAGGGACAGAGTCCTACAATGAGCAGTTCTTC.

The gene calls are TRBV10-3 and TRBJ2-7; the match to TRBD1 covers 9 bases. J gave up 3 bases and V 4 bases, and 7 bases lay outside the gene matches. CDR3 size: 15 residues. Germline-derived CDR1 and CDR2 are ENHRY and SYGVKD. The CDR3 nucleotides are TGTGCCATCAGTGGAGGGACAGGGATTAACTACGAGCAGTACTTC. It specifies CAISGGTGINYEQYF.

The chain is built from TRBV6-5 and TRBJ1-2; 9 bases match TRBD1. Germline CDR1 is MNHEY and CDR2 is SVGAGI. The CDR3 runs 14 residues. After removal of 2 bases from V and 6 bases from J, the junction contained 4 bases not matched to a gene. The CDR3 DNA reads as TGTGCCAGCAGTTACGGGGACAGGGAGGATGGCTACACCTTC. Its translation is CASSYGDREDGYTF.

This clonotype has a handful of counts. J is TRBJ2-7 and V is TRBV9; 12 nucleotides match TRBD1. This CDR3 region has 16 residues. Germline V lookup: CDR1 SGDLS, CDR2 YYNGEE. Trimming took 3 bases from V and 7 from J; bases not matched to a gene: 11. CDR3 protein: CASSAGPGQGALEQYF. The DNA of the CDR3 is TGTGCCAGCAGCGCGGGACCGGGACAGGGGGCCCTTGAGCAGTACTTC. The full variable domain, completed using reference TRBV9 and TRBJ2-7, is DSGVTQTPKHLITATGQRVTLRCSPRSGDLSVYWYQQSLDQGLQFLIQYYNGEERAKGNILERFSAQQFPDLHSELNLSSLELGDSALYFCASSAGPGQGALEQYFGPGTRLTVT.

This clonotype was picked up many times. This chain links TRBV7-9 with TRBJ2-2, with D possibly being TRBD1 (6 bases). The CDR3 has 13 amino acids. Germline V gene data show CDR1 as SEHNR and CDR2 as FQNEAQ (reference sequence). Trimming pared 4 bases from V and 7 bases from J, leaving 10 bases between. The CDR3 region has the DNA TGTGCCAGCAGCTCACAGGGTTACGGGGAGCTGTTTTTT. This translates into CASSSQGYGELFF.

This clonotype was detected a few times. The J gene is TRBJ1-3, the V gene TRBV12-3 or TRBV12-4, with TRBD1 matching 10 bases. CDR3 length equals 17 residues. The trim removed 7 bases at V and 1 base at J, leaving 10 bases unmatched. The CDR3 DNA reads TGTGCCAGCACCGCATACCTGGGACAGGGGTCTGGAAACACCATATATTTT. Amino acids: CASTAYLGQGSGNTIYF.

This clonotype was detected once. CDR3 loop: CASSPSGEYEQYF. CDR3 DNA: TGTGCCAGCAGCCCGAGCGGGGAGTACGAGCAGTACTTC. The gene calls are TRBV3-1 and TRBJ2-7; 7 positions match TRBD2. With V trimmed by 4 bases and J by 4 bases, 4 bases remained unmatched. Germline CDR1 is LGHDT and CDR2 is YNNKEL (reference sequence). This CDR3 contains 13 residues.

This clonotype has only a few counts. The chain has TRBV4-1 and TRBJ1-1, with unresolved D. Germline CDR1 reads MGHRA; CDR2 reads YSYEKL. The CDR3 totals 15 residues. V lost 4 bases and J lost 1, with 13 bases in between. CDR3 DNA: TGCGCCAGCAGCCTAAGAGAGACGGCGAACACTGAAGCTTTCTTT. Translating gives CASSLRETANTEAFF.